Shown below are 30 T cell receptor beta chains from a single sample sequenced in a study of cytomegalovirus exposure and HLA in healthy donors. A multiplex PCR was run with 60 Vbeta primers and 13 Jbeta primers. Data came from immunoSEQ multiplex PCR; TCRdb stores just in-frame clones and leaves some out. The sample holds around 140,000 clones, about 76% seen once. Specimen: PBMCs. All receptors come from a woman aged 40 to 50 in good health and CMV-seronegative.

V and J are TRBV25-1 and TRBJ2-3, with a weak D call TRBD2 (7 bases). V lost 5 bases and J 6 bases, leaving 15 bases between the germline ends. Germline lookup yields CDR1 MGHDK and CDR2 SYGVNS. This CDR3 is 14 amino acids long. The CDR3, as DNA: TGTGCCAGCAGTTCTGCGGGGGCCCGGGATACGCAGTATTTT. It translates to CASSSAGARDTQYF.

The chain uses TRBV5-1 and TRBJ2-7; 7 nucleotides align to TRBD2. Germline V gene data show CDR1 as SGHRS and CDR2 as YFSETQ. After removal of 3 bases from V and 4 bases from J, the junction contained 4 bases not matched to a gene. This CDR3 is 13 amino acids long. CDR3 protein: CASSSGLLYEQYF. The CDR3 DNA sequence: TGCGCCAGCAGCTCGGGACTACTATACGAGCAGTACTTC.

This chain connects TRBV12-5 to TRBJ1-1; D unresolved. The CDR3 loop spans 15 amino acids. Trimming pared 5 bases from V and 2 bases from J, leaving 15 bases between. Germline CDR1 and CDR2: LGHNT and FRNRAP. This CDR3 reads CASGLGLRGNTEAFF. The CDR3 coding sequence is TGTGCTAGTGGTCTCGGCCTACGGGGAAACACTGAAGCTTTCTTT.

This clone was detected a few times. CDR3 sequence: CASSPVAKGELFF. The CDR3 nucleotides read TGTGCCAGCAGCCCCGTAGCGAAAGGGGAGCTGTTTTTT. The chain carries TRBV5-6 and TRBJ2-2, with TRBD2 as a possible D gene (5 bases). Trimming stripped 4 bases from V and 8 bases from J, with 12 bases between. The CDR3 totals 13 residues. Germline assignment: CDR1 SGHDT and CDR2 YYEEEE.

V and J are TRBV6-5 and TRBJ2-2; D is unclear. Germline V gives CDR1 MNHEY, CDR2 SVGAGI. Trimming removed 6 bases from V and 5 bases from J, with 13 bases in between. The CDR3 length is 14 residues. The CDR3 region has the DNA TGTGCCAGCAGGAACAGTTACGATACCGGGGAGCTGTTTTTT. Translation: CASRNSYDTGELFF.

V and J are TRBV2 and TRBJ1-2; 7 bases map to TRBD1. Germline V gives CDR1 SNHLY, CDR2 FYNNEI. The CDR3 totals 14 residues. After removal of 3 bases from V and 8 bases from J, the junction contained 9 bases not matched to a gene. The DNA for the CDR3 is TGTGCCAGCAGTGATAGTAACAGGGGCGTCGGCTACACCTTC. This sequence encodes CASSDSNRGVGYTF.

The rearrangement links TRBV6-5 to TRBJ2-7; tentative D call: TRBD2 (5 bases). Germline V CDR1 and CDR2: MNHEY, SVGAGI. The CDR3 has 13 amino acids. V was pared by 5 bases and J by 5 bases, with 13 bases between. In DNA, the CDR3 is TGTGCCAGCAGTAGACGGAGCGGCGACGAGCAGTACTTC. It is translated as CASSRRSGDEQYF.

This rearrangement joins TRBV30 to TRBJ2-5; no clear D gene. The J call is in doubt because the DNA end fits TRBJ2-7 better. The CDR3 length is 8 residues. The germline V gene has CDR1 GTSNPN and CDR2 SVGIG (reference sequence). The CDR3: CAFYEQYF. The CDR3 DNA reads as TGTGCCTTCTACGAGCAGTACTTC.

The chain joins TRBV6-5 to TRBJ2-7, with TRBD1 identical over 7 bases. This CDR3 comprises 15 residues. V trimming: 4 bases; J trimming: 2 bases; junction bases outside the gene matches: 8. CDR1 and CDR2 (germline): MNHEY, SVGAGI. CDR3 protein: CASSSPGQSTYEQYF. In DNA, the CDR3 is TGTGCCAGCAGTTCCCCGGGACAGTCCACCTACGAGCAGTACTTC.

This clone was observed a single time. CDR3 in amino acids: CASSWEKGERDTQYF. CDR3 sequence (DNA): TGTGCCAGCAGCTGGGAGAAGGGGGAAAGAGATACGCAGTATTTT. The rearrangement links TRBV5-4 to TRBJ2-3, with TRBD1 as a possible D gene (6 bases). CDR3 length: 15 residues. The germline CDR1 and CDR2 sequences are SGHNT and YYREEE (reference sequence). The V and J ends lost 3 bases and 5 bases respectively, with 16 bases between them.

V usage is TRBV5-1 and J usage is TRBJ2-3; D is ambiguous. The V gene lost 2 bases and the J gene lost 1 base, with 8 bases spanning the gap. CDR3 length: 14 amino acids. Germline V gene lookup returns CDR1 SGHRS and CDR2 YFSETQ. The CDR3 DNA reads as TGCGCCAGCAGCTTTTCAGTTGGCACAGATACGCAGTATTTT. As protein: CASSFSVGTDTQYF.

The chain links TRBV5-1 to TRBJ1-3; 8 bases are a match to TRBD1. Looked up from germline, CDR1 is SGHRS and CDR2 is YFSETQ. The length of the CDR3 is 15 residues. The V gene end was trimmed by 2 bases and the J gene end by 4 bases; junction bases not matched to a gene: 5. CDR3 loop: CASSLQGDPGNTIYF. CDR3 DNA: TGCGCCAGCAGCTTACAGGGGGATCCGGGAAACACCATATATTTT.

V usage is TRBV10-3 and J usage is TRBJ1-2; perhaps TRBD1 as D (6 bases). Between the trimmed V and J ends, which lost 6 bases and 0 bases, there was a span of 8 bases. The CDR3 loop spans 13 amino acids. Germline V gene lookup returns CDR1 ENHRY and CDR2 SYGVKD. For the CDR3, the DNA is TGTGCCATCAGCCGGGACACTAACTATGGCTACACCTTC. It translates to CAISRDTNYGYTF.

This clone has only a few counts. This sequence joins TRBV6-1 and TRBJ2-7; D may be TRBD2 (5 bases). The CDR3 contains 13 residues. The V and J ends lost 6 bases and 3 bases respectively, with 12 bases between them. The V gene's germline CDR1 is MNHNS and CDR2 SASEGT. The CDR3 region is CASRIEGSYEQYF. The CDR3 nucleotides are TGTGCCAGCAGGATCGAGGGAAGCTACGAGCAGTACTTC.

In this sample, this clone turned up a few times. The V gene is TRBV27, the J gene TRBJ2-2; 7 positions agree with TRBD1. V shed 4 bases, J shed 4 bases, and the junction held 12 bases outside the gene matches. This CDR3 is 17 amino acids long. Germline V gives CDR1 MNHEY, CDR2 SMNVEV (reference sequence). Here the CDR3 reads CASSSFRVGTATGELFF. DNA of the CDR3: TGTGCCAGCAGTTCTTTCAGAGTCGGGACAGCCACCGGGGAGCTGTTTTTT.

V gene TRBV4-1 combines with J gene TRBJ2-2, with a tentative D call TRBD2 (6 bases). This CDR3 has 15 residues. Germline V gene lookup returns CDR1 MGHRA and CDR2 YSYEKL. V was trimmed by 6 bases and J by 0 bases, leaving 11 bases between them. The CDR3 bases are TGCGCCAGCAGGAGCGGGTCCGCGAACACCGGGGAGCTGTTTTTT. Its translation: CASRSGSANTGELFF.

V and J are TRBV25-1 and TRBJ2-7; 7 nucleotides align to TRBD1. The CDR3 sequence is 13 residues long. Germline V gene lookup returns CDR1 MGHDK and CDR2 SYGVNS. J gave up 5 bases and V 4 bases, and 5 bases lay outside the gene matches. The CDR3 protein is CASSGKTGNEQYF. The CDR3 DNA reads as TGTGCCAGCAGTGGAAAGACAGGGAACGAGCAGTACTTC.

The rearrangement joins TRBV5-1 to TRBJ1-4; TRBD1 aligns across 9 bases. V lost 4 bases, J lost 4 bases, and 8 bases stayed unmatched. This CDR3 region has 16 residues. Looked up from germline, CDR1 is SGHRS and CDR2 is YFSETQ. CDR3 sequence (DNA): TGCGCCAGCAGCCCACCGGGACAGGGATTTAATGAAAAACTGTTTTTT. Amino acids: CASSPPGQGFNEKLFF.

The gene calls are TRBV28 and TRBJ2-5; D perhaps matches TRBD1 (6 bases). CDR1 is MDHEN, CDR2 SYDVKM, per germline. There are 15 residues in the CDR3. V gave up 3 bases and J gave up 1 base, with 12 bases separating them. CDR3: CASSFHDRFQETQYF. The CDR3 nucleotides are TGTGCCAGCAGTTTCCACGACAGGTTCCAAGAGACCCAGTACTTC.

A single count supports this clone. The V and J genes are TRBV7-9 and TRBJ2-5; 7 bases align to TRBD1. The length of the CDR3 is 14 residues. Per the germline V gene, CDR1 is SEHNR and CDR2 is FQNEAQ (reference sequence). Germline trimming cut 3 bases from V and 1 base from J; bases unmatched to any gene: 2. In DNA, the CDR3 is TGTGCCAGCAGCTTCTGGACAGGCCAAGAGACCCAGTACTTC. Translation: CASSFWTGQETQYF.

Details on this clone: One end of the junction does not line up with germline, which may come from a read error. The CDR3 DNA reads as TGTTCCAGCAGCTTAGGCGACAGGGGATCCTACAATGAGCAGTTCTTC. It specifies CSSSLGDRGSYNEQFF. This chain joins TRBV7-9 and TRBJ2-1; TRBD1 matches 8 bases. Germline V gene lookup returns CDR1 SEHNR and CDR2 FQNEAQ (reference sequence). CDR3 length: 16 residues.

This clone was detected once. The chain uses TRBV18 and TRBJ2-2; TRBD1 is a possible D gene (5 bases). Germline CDR1 KGHSH, CDR2 LQKENI. The CDR3 is 11 residues long. V was clipped by 5 bases and J by 11 bases, with 9 bases between them. The CDR3 nucleotides are TGTGCCAGCTCAACGGACACAGAGCTGTTTTTT. It specifies CASSTDTELFF.

The chain combines TRBV7-6 with TRBJ2-7; D may be TRBD2 (6 bases). The CDR3 is 12 residues long. Trimming took off 8 bases at V and 7 bases at J, with 15 bases between the two ends. Germline V gene lookup returns CDR1 SGHVS and CDR2 FNYEAQ. The CDR3 spells CASRSGSGEQYF. In DNA form, the CDR3 reads TGTGCCAGCCGTTCGGGGAGCGGGGAGCAGTACTTC.

The rearrangement links TRBV5-5 to TRBJ1-5, with 11 bases aligning to TRBD1. In germline, CDR1 is SGHKS, CDR2 YYEKEE (reference sequence). This CDR3 comprises 16 residues. Losses at the gene ends were 5 bases for V and 7 bases for J; bases not matched to a gene: 11. The CDR3 reads CASRSGQGAIDQPQHF. CDR3 DNA: TGTGCCAGCAGATCCGGACAGGGGGCGATCGACCAGCCCCAGCATTTT.

The chain employs TRBV2 and TRBJ2-1; D might be TRBD2 (6 bases). Germline V gene sequence: CDR1 SNHLY, CDR2 FYNNEI. This CDR3 has 13 amino acids. Trimming pared 6 bases from V and 8 bases from J, leaving 14 bases between. CDR3 coding DNA: TGTGCCAGCAGCCGGGACTTTTTGGATGAGCAGTTCTTC. Translated, it gives CASSRDFLDEQFF.

This chain uses TRBV13 with TRBJ2-2, with D possibly being TRBD2 (6 bases). Trimming removed 0 bases from V and 3 bases from J, with 14 bases in between. Germline V gene lookup returns CDR1 PRHDT and CDR2 FYEKMQ (reference sequence). This CDR3 has 17 residues. CDR3 bases: TGTGCCAGCAGCTTAGGCCGGGGGTCCGGTGACACCGGGGAGCTGTTTTTT. Amino acid sequence: CASSLGRGSGDTGELFF. The complete variable domain, with remaining parts taken from reference TRBV13 and TRBJ2-2, reads AAGVIQSPRHLIKEKRETATLKCYPIPRHDTVYWYQQGPGQDPQFLISFYEKMQSDKGSIPDRFSAQQFSDYHSELNMSSLELGDSALYFCASSLGRGSGDTGELFFGEGSRLTVL.

V gene TRBV4-2 combines with J gene TRBJ1-2; 9 bases are shared with TRBD1. Germline trimming cut 0 bases from V and 0 bases from J; bases unmatched to any gene: 2. Germline CDR1 is LGHNA and CDR2 is YNFKEQ. The CDR3 contains 16 residues. This CDR3 is CASSQDGTGPNYGYTF. The CDR3 nucleotides read TGTGCCAGCAGCCAAGATGGGACAGGGCCTAACTATGGCTACACCTTC.

The chain couples TRBV11-3 to TRBJ2-3; maybe TRBD2 (5 bases). CDR3 size: 14 residues. Germline V gives CDR1 SGHNT, CDR2 YENEEA. With 0 bases removed from V and 3 bases from J, the gap between germline ends came to 7 bases. CDR3 DNA: TGTGCCAGCAGCTTAGAGCCGGGGACAGATACGCAGTATTTT. Its protein product is CASSLEPGTDTQYF. The full variable domain, completed using reference TRBV11-3 and TRBJ2-3, is EAGVVQSPRYKIIEKKQPVAFWCNPISGHNTLYWYLQNLGQGPELLIRYENEEAVDDSQLPKDRFSAERLKGVDSTLKIQPAELGDSAVYLCASSLEPGTDTQYFGPGTRLTVL.

Here the CDR3 DNA reads TGTGCCAGCAACCTCCGGGGAAGCAATCAGCCCCAGCATTTT. Translated, it gives CASNLRGSNQPQHF. The rearrangement links TRBV6-6 to TRBJ1-5; D gene unclear. V shed 7 bases and J shed 1 base, with 11 bases lying between them. Germline loops: CDR1 MNHNY, CDR2 SVGAGI (reference sequence). The CDR3 covers 14 residues.

The J gene is TRBJ2-1, the V gene TRBV4-2; possibly TRBD2 for D (5 bases). Germline V gene sequence: CDR1 LGHNA, CDR2 YNFKEQ. The CDR3 runs 13 residues. V was cut by 4 bases and J by 6 bases, with 10 bases left in between. The CDR3 is CASSLSSLNEQFF. The CDR3, as DNA: TGTGCCAGCAGCCTTTCTAGCCTCAATGAGCAGTTCTTC.